This TCR beta chain was recovered during a study of T-cell memory formation after mild COVID-19. Study observations and caveats: SARS-CoV-2 specificity was not confirmed for second-wave clones peaking on day 37.

Constant-segment primers and 5'RACE yielded cDNA libraries for TCR alpha and TCR beta, each carrying sample barcodes and UMIs. TCRdb used MiXCR to reprocess the 5' RACE reads, holding one entry per CDR3 protein. The repertoire holds around 310,000 distinct CDR3 sequences, with about 15% as singletons. Per the germline V gene, CDR1 is MNHEY and CDR2 is SVGEGT. There are 14 residues in the CDR3. Trimming cost V 1 base and J 3 bases, with 7 bases left between them. The sample holds a few counts of this clonotype. Its antigen is still unknown. Sequencing was carried out using PBMCs or a T cell subset sorted from them (not recorded which). V is TRBV6-2 or TRBV6-3 and J is TRBJ2-1; D gene uncertain. The receptor was derived from a man aged 18-30 years who had mild COVID-19 (a few samples of this study predate the infection). Cell type and time point are not known. CDR3 in amino acids: CASSYLRYYNEQFF. The CDR3 nucleotides read TGTGCCAGCAGTTACTTGAGGTACTACAATGAGCAGTTCTTC.